This T cell receptor beta chain stems from a study of cytotoxic CD8 clonotypes in ibrutinib-treated CLL. Study findings and constraints: Under treatment, the uncommon public clonotypes either contracted or remained stable.

The method was immunoSEQ multiplex PCR; TCRdb's version includes in-frame clones alone and lacks a portion of them. This sample has fewer than 45,000 clones; over 70% occur once, and the top ten carry roughly 17%. V was clipped by 3 bases and J by 8 bases, with 7 bases between them. The germline V gene encodes CDR1 MGHRA and CDR2 YSYEKL. The length of the CDR3 is 12 residues. Concerning this clone itself: Its specificity is not known.

The TCR originated in a human donor with chronic lymphocytic leukemia. The source material was PBMCs, sampled at disease progression, from a patient treated with ibrutinib. V and J are TRBV4-1 and TRBJ1-4; possible D gene TRBD1, 5 bases. Here the CDR3 reads CASSHRGEKLFF. CDR3 in DNA: TGCGCCAGCAGCCACCGGGGGGAAAAACTGTTTTTT.